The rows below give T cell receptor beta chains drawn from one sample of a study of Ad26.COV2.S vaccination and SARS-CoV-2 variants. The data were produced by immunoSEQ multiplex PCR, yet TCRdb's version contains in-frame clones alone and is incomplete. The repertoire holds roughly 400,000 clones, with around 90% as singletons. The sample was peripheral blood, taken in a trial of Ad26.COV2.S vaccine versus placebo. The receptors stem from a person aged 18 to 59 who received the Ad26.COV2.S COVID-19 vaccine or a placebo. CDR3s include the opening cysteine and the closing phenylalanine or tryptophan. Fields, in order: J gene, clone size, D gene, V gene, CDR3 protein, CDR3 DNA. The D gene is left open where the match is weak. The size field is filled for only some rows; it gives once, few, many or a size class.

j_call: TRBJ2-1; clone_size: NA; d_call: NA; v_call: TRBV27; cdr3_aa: CASSWSDEQFF; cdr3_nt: TGTGCCAGCAGTTGGAGCGATGAGCAGTTCTTC
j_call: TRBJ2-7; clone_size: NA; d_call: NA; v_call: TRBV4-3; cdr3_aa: CTSSQDGRSSYEQYF; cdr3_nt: TGCACCAGCAGCCAAGATGGCAGAAGCTCCTACGAGCAGTACTTC
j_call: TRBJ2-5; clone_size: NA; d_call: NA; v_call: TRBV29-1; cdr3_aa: CSVRGTDQETQYF; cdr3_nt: TGCAGCGTTCGCGGGACAGACCAAGAGACCCAGTACTTC
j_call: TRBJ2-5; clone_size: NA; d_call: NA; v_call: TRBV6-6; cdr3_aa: CASRDRNQETQYF; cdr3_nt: TGTGCCAGCAGGGACCGAAACCAAGAGACCCAGTACTTC
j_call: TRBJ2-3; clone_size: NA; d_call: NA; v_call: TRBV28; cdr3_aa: CASSWDSTDTQYF; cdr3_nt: TGTGCCAGCAGTTGGGACTCCACAGATACGCAGTATTTT
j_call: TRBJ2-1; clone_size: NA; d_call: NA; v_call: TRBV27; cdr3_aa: CASSGRYNEQFF; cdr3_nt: TGTGCCAGCAGCGGACGTTACAATGAGCAGTTCTTC
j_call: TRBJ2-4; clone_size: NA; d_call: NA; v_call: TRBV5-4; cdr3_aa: CASSQGTAKNIQYF; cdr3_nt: TGTGCCAGCAGCCAAGGGACGGCGAAAAACATTCAGTACTTC
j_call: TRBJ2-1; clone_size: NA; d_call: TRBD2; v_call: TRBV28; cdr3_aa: CASTTGTSGANEQFF; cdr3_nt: TGTGCCAGCACCACCGGGACTAGCGGTGCCAATGAGCAGTTCTTC
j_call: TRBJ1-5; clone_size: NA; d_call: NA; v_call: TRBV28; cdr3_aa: CASREDGYNQPQHF; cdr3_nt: TGTGCCAGCAGAGAGGACGGATACAATCAGCCCCAGCATTTT
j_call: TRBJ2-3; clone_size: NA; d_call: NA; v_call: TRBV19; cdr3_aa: CASSIEGPPGPDTQYF; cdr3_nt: TGTGCCAGTAGTATAGAGGGGCCCCCAGGCCCAGATACGCAGTATTTT
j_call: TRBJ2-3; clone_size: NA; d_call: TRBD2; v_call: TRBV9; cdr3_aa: CASSDRLAGSDTQYF; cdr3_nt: TGTGCCAGCAGCGACAGACTAGCGGGATCAGATACGCAGTATTTT
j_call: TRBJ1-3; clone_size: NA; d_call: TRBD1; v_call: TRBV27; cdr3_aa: CASSPRGQGGNTIYF; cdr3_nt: TGTGCCAGCAGTCCGCGAGGACAGGGGGGAAACACCATATATTTT
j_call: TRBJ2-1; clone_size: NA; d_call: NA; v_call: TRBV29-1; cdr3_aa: CSVEFASSYNEQFF; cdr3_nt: TGCAGCGTTGAATTTGCGAGCTCCTACAATGAGCAGTTCTTC
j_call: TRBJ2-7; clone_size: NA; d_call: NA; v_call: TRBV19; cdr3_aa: CASSIATPGEQYF; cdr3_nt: TGTGCCAGTAGTATTGCCACTCCGGGAGAGCAGTACTTC
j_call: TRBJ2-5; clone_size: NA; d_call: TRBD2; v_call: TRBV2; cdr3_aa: CASSGLLAGVRQETQYF; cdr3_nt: TGTGCCAGCAGTGGGTTGTTAGCGGGAGTACGGCAAGAGACCCAGTACTTC
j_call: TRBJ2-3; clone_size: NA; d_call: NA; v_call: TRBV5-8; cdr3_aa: CASSGMYSTDTQYF; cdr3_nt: TGTGCCAGCAGCGGGATGTATAGCACAGATACGCAGTATTTT
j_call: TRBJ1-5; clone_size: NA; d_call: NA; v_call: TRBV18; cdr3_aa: CASSPQGSNQPQHF; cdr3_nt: TGTGCCAGCTCACCGCAGGGGTCCAATCAGCCCCAGCATTTT
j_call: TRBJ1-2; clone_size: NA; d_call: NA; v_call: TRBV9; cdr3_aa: CASSVATSANYGYTF; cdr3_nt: TGTGCCAGCAGCGTAGCTACGAGTGCTAACTATGGCTACACCTTC
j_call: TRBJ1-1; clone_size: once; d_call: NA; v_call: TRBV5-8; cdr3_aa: CASSLAKGGHTEAFF; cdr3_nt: TGTGCCAGCAGCTTGGCAAAGGGAGGACACACTGAAGCTTTCTTT
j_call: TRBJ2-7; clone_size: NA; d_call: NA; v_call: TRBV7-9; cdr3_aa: CASSLERNYEQYF; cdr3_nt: TGTGCCAGCAGCTTAGAACGTAACTACGAGCAGTACTTC
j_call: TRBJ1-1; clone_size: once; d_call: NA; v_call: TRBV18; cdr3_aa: CASSPRIDPSGTEAFF; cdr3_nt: TGTGCCAGCTCACCGAGAATTGACCCCTCCGGTACTGAAGCTTTCTTT
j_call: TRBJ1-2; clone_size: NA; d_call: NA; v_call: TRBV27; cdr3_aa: CASSLVAEGDGYTF; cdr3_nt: TGTGCCAGCAGTTTGGTGGCCGAGGGGGACGGCTACACCTTC
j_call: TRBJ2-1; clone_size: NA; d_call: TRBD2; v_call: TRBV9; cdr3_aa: CASSDTSGSRREQFF; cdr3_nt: TGTGCCAGCAGCGACACTAGCGGGAGCCGAAGGGAGCAGTTCTTC
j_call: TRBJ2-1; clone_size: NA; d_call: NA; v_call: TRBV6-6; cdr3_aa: CASTRAPRTASNEQFF; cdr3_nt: TGTGCCAGCACCAGGGCCCCGCGGACAGCCTCCAATGAGCAGTTCTTC
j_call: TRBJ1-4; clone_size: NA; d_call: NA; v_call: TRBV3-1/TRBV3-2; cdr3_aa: CASSQDWGSDEKLFF; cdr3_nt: TGTGCCAGCAGCCAAGATTGGGGTTCTGATGAAAAACTGTTTTTT
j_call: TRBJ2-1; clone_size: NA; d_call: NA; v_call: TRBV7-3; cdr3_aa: CASSPTETVRNEQFF; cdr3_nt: TGTGCCAGCAGCCCGACCGAGACTGTTCGGAATGAGCAGTTCTTC
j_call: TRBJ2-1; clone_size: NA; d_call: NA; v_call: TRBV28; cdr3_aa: CASSSSLNEQFF; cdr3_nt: TGTGCCAGCAGTTCCAGTCTCAATGAGCAGTTCTTC
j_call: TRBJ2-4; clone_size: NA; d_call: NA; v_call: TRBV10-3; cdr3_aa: CAISEGLAKNIQYF; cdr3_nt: TGTGCCATCTCGGAGGGGCTAGCCAAAAACATTCAGTACTTC
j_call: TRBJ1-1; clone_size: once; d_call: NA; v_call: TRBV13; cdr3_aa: CASSLEGMNTEAFF; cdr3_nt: TGTGCCAGCAGCTTAGAAGGCATGAACACTGAAGCTTTCTTT
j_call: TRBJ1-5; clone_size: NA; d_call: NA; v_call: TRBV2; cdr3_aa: CASSEQSKAQPQHF; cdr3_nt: TGTGCCAGCAGTGAACAATCAAAAGCCCAGCCCCAGCATTTT
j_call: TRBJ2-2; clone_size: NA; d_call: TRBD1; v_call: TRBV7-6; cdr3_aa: CASSANRGLNTGELFF; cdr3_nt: TGTGCCAGCAGCGCCAACAGGGGGCTAAACACCGGGGAGCTGTTTTTT